These 8 T cell receptor beta chains were sequenced from one sample in a study of blood T cell repertoires in COVID-19. The repertoire was sequenced with immunoSEQ multiplex PCR; TCRdb's copy has only in-frame clones and lacks some. Found here are fewer than 250,000 clones, just over 85% of them singletons; the top ten hold approximately 15%. What was sequenced was PBMCs or T cells enriched from blood (not recorded which). The receptors were gathered from a woman between 45 and 60 years old with acute COVID-19.

The V call is TRBV7-8, the J call TRBJ2-1, with D perhaps matching TRBD2 (6 bases). The CDR3 loop spans 18 amino acids. CDR1 is SGHVS, CDR2 FQNEAQ, per germline. V was trimmed by 0 bases and J by 0 bases, leaving 15 bases between them. The CDR3 spells CASSLAPPSESSYNEQFF. Here the CDR3 DNA reads TGTGCCAGCAGCTTAGCGCCCCCTAGCGAGAGCTCCTACAATGAGCAGTTCTTC.

Notes on this clone: The junction departs from germline at one end; a sequencing error may be responsible. The rearrangement joins TRBV7-7 to TRBJ2-5; a possible D gene is TRBD1 (6 bases). CDR3 length equals 15 residues. CDR1 and CDR2 (germline): SSHAT, FNYEAQ (reference sequence). The CDR3 DNA reads as TGTGCTAGCAGCCAATATCAGGGGACCCAAGAGACCCAGTACTTC. The encoded protein is CASSQYQGTQETQYF.

The V and J genes are TRBV5-4 and TRBJ1-2; possible D gene TRBD1, 6 bases. V gave up 7 bases and J gave up 8 bases, with 24 bases separating them. The germline CDR1 and CDR2 sequences are SGHNT and YYREEE (reference sequence). This CDR3 is 15 amino acids long. CDR3 in amino acids: CASLARGRLGGGYTF. CDR3 nucleotides: TGTGCCAGCCTGGCCAGGGGACGGTTAGGCGGGGGCTACACCTTC. The full variable domain, completed using reference TRBV5-4 and TRBJ1-2, is ETGVTQSPTHLIKTRGQQVTLRCSSQSGHNTVSWYQQALGQGPQFIFQYYREEENGRGNFPPRFSGLQFPNYSSELNVNALELDDSALYLCASLARGRLGGGYTFGSGTRLTVV.

This chain uses TRBV7-9 with TRBJ2-7; 12 bases are shared with TRBD1. J lost 4 bases, V lost 5 bases, and 6 bases had no gene match. This CDR3 contains 15 residues. The V gene's germline CDR1 is SEHNR and CDR2 FQNEAQ (reference sequence). CDR3 loop: CASSDRDRGPYEQYF. As DNA, the CDR3 is TGTGCCAGCAGCGACCGGGACAGGGGGCCATACGAGCAGTACTTC.

This chain uses TRBV6-6 with TRBJ2-5, with 13 bases identical to TRBD2. The V segment lost 5 bases and the J segment 2 bases; nucleotides outside the gene matches: 11. Germline V CDR1 and CDR2: MNHNY, SVGAGI (reference sequence). The CDR3 spans 18 residues. CDR3 nucleotides: TGTGCCAGCAGTCTTACCGGGACTAGCGGGACTACACAAGAGACCCAGTACTTC. Its translation: CASSLTGTSGTTQETQYF.

Points on this clone: At the DNA level, this CDR3 is encoded by other sequences in the same sample as well. The chain combines TRBV28 with TRBJ2-1, with D possibly matching TRBD2 (5 bases). Germline values: CDR1 MDHEN, CDR2 SYDVKM. The CDR3 runs to 13 residues. Deletions cut 6 bases from V and 1 base from J, with 7 bases between. CDR3 residues: CASSRGSYNEQFF. CDR3 DNA: TGTGCCAGCAGCCGGGGATCCTACAATGAGCAGTTCTTC.

The chain employs TRBV7-9 and TRBJ2-7, with 7 bases identical to TRBD2. V shed 5 bases and J 1 base; nucleotides not matched to a gene: 8. The CDR3 has 15 amino acids. Germline values: CDR1 SEHNR, CDR2 FQNEAQ (reference sequence). CDR3 in amino acids: CASSPFAGVSYEQYF. The CDR3 region has the DNA TGTGCCAGCAGCCCATTCGCGGGAGTGTCCTACGAGCAGTACTTC.

The CDR3 region is CASSSPGTSGGYNEQFF. CDR3 DNA sequence: TGTGCCAGCAGCTCCCCCGGGACTAGCGGGGGATACAATGAGCAGTTCTTC. The V call is TRBV21-1, the J call TRBJ2-1; the table assigns TRBD2, which was not confirmed against the DNA. TRBV21-1 is noted as a pseudogene. The CDR3 loop spans 17 amino acids.